The 21 T cell receptor beta chains below were found in one sample sequenced in a study of blood T cells in healthy people across ages. It was with a sample-barcoded 5' primer and a J-beta primer mix that a second PCR of roughly 7 to 11 cycles was run. TCRdb reprocessed the 5' RACE reads via MiXCR and lists one record per CDR3 protein. Of fewer than 750,000 distinct CDR3 sequences listed, about 45% were seen once; the top ten hold under 30%. The source material was blood. These receptor sequences come from a man older than 75 in good health.

The rearrangement links TRBV29-1 to TRBJ2-3, with D possibly being TRBD2 (6 bases). Germline-derived CDR1 and CDR2 are SQVTM and ANQGSEA. The CDR3 runs to 15 residues. V lost 5 bases and J 1 base, leaving 16 bases between the germline ends. The CDR3 protein is CSVRGSGGGTDTQYF. CDR3 nucleotides: TGCAGCGTTAGGGGCAGCGGCGGGGGCACAGATACGCAGTATTTT.

The chain is built from TRBV4-1 and TRBJ1-2; D is unresolved. Looked up from germline, CDR1 is MGHRA and CDR2 is YSYEKL. This CDR3 contains 13 residues. Between the trimmed V and J ends, which lost 0 bases and 7 bases, there was a span of 9 bases. The CDR3 region is CASSQDRSGGYTF. The DNA of the CDR3 is TGCGCCAGCAGCCAAGACCGCTCGGGTGGCTACACCTTC.

A note on this clonotype: Given a much more abundant clone one base away, this may be a read error. The chain uses TRBV7-2 and TRBJ2-1; 9 bases agree with TRBD1. The DNA end favors TRBJ2-7, so the J call may be wrong. Germline V gene sequence: CDR1 SGHTA, CDR2 FQGNSA. This CDR3 contains 15 residues. For the CDR3, the DNA is TGTGCCAGCAGCTCCGGACAGGGGCGATACAATGAGCAGTACTTC. This encodes CASSSGQGRYNEQYF.

This clonotype was seen only a few times. The CDR3 DNA reads TGTGCCAGCAGTCCCCCGGACAGGGGCAGAGAGCAGTACTTC. Its translation is CASSPPDRGREQYF. The chain couples TRBV28 to TRBJ2-5; 9 bases match TRBD1. The CDR3 runs to 14 residues. The V gene end was trimmed by 5 bases and the J gene end by 11 bases; junction bases not matched to a gene: 12. Germline V lookup: CDR1 MDHEN, CDR2 SYDVKM.

There are a few counts of this clonotype. The chain combines TRBV5-1 with TRBJ2-5; D might be TRBD2 (6 bases). Trimming shortened V by 4 bases and J by 2 bases, and 27 bases separated the two germline ends. This CDR3 contains 19 residues. Germline CDR1 reads SGHRS; CDR2 reads YFSETQ. The CDR3 coding sequence is TGCGCCAGCAGCCGAGGGCGGGGCACGGTGTCGGGAAAGCAAGAGACCCAGTACTTC. The encoded protein is CASSRGRGTVSGKQETQYF. Filled out from reference TRBV5-1 and TRBJ2-5, the complete variable domain reads KAGVTQTPRYLIKTRGQQVTLSCSPISGHRSVSWYQQTPGQGLQFLFEYFSETQRNKGNFPGRFSGRQFSNSRSEMNVSTLELGDSALYLCASSRGRGTVSGKQETQYFGPGTRLLVL.

The V call is TRBV12-3 or TRBV12-4, the J call TRBJ1-2, with D maybe TRBD1 (6 bases). This CDR3 spans 13 amino acids. V was trimmed by 8 bases and J by 1 base, leaving 11 bases between them. The DNA of the CDR3 is TGTGCCAGCGGCCGGGGGCTTAACTATGGCTACACCTTC. Translating it yields CASGRGLNYGYTF.

The genes are TRBV7-9 and TRBJ1-1, with TRBD1 matching over 8 bases. The germline gives CDR1 SEHNR, CDR2 FQNEAQ (reference sequence). The CDR3 runs to 15 residues. The CDR3 bases are TGTACCGGCAGCTCCCGACAGGGGTTGAACACTGAAGCTTTCTTT. This gives the protein CTGSSRQGLNTEAFF. Full variable domain (outside the CDR3, taken from reference TRBV7-9 and TRBJ1-1): DTGVSQNPRHKITKRGQNVTFRCDPISEHNRLYWYRQTLGQGPEFLTYFQNEAQLEKSRLLSDRFSAERPKGSFSTLEIQRTEQGDSAMYLCTGSSRQGLNTEAFFGQGTRLTVV.

This chain connects TRBV20-1 to TRBJ2-6, with D tentatively TRBD1 or TRBD2 (5 bases each). This CDR3 comprises 15 residues. Trimming pared 6 bases from V and 2 bases from J, leaving 14 bases between. In germline, CDR1 is DFQATT, CDR2 SNEGSKA (reference sequence). CDR3 sequence (DNA): TGCAGTGCGAACGCAGGGACGGCTGGGGCCAACGTCCTGACTTTC. This gives the protein CSANAGTAGANVLTF.

The chain joins TRBV5-1 to TRBJ1-4, with 7 bases aligning to TRBD1. Germline assignment: CDR1 SGHRS and CDR2 YFSETQ. Unmatched junction bases numbered 9, after V lost 4 bases and J lost 3 bases. This CDR3 contains 16 residues. The CDR3 is CASSARSTGSNEKLFF. In nucleotides, the CDR3 is TGCGCCAGCAGCGCCCGTTCGACAGGGTCTAATGAAAAACTGTTTTTT.

Only a few counts were recorded for this clonotype. The rearrangement links TRBV29-1 to TRBJ1-3; a possible D gene is TRBD1 (5 bases). Germline loops: CDR1 SQVTM, CDR2 ANQGSEA. The CDR3 consists of 13 residues. V was pared by 4 bases and J by 1 base, with 8 bases between. The CDR3 sequence: CSVGSGSGNTIYF. The DNA of the CDR3 is TGCAGCGTTGGGTCAGGGTCTGGAAACACCATATATTTT. Full variable domain (remainder filled in from reference TRBV29-1 and TRBJ1-3): SAVISQKPSRDICQRGTSLTIQCQVDSQVTMMFWYRQQPGQSLTLIATANQGSEATYESGFVIDKFPISRPNLTFSTLTVSNMSPEDSSIYLCSVGSGSGNTIYFGEGSWLTVV.

The rearrangement links TRBV5-1 to TRBJ1-1; TRBD1 matches 8 bases. There are 18 residues in the CDR3. Germline V gene sequence: CDR1 SGHRS, CDR2 YFSETQ. V gave up 4 bases and J gave up 8 bases; unmatched junction bases: 22. The CDR3 protein is CASSHGQGSSSYLTEAFF. The CDR3 DNA is TGCGCCAGCAGCCATGGACAGGGTTCCTCTAGTTATCTTACAGAAGCTTTCTTT.

The rearrangement joins TRBV28 to TRBJ1-2; D not resolved. The CDR3 is 14 residues long. Per the germline V gene, CDR1 is MDHEN and CDR2 is SYDVKM. V dropped 3 bases and J dropped 4 bases, with 12 bases sitting between them. The CDR3 sequence: CASSFPIPPYGYTF. The DNA of the CDR3 is TGTGCCAGCAGTTTCCCCATCCCGCCCTATGGCTACACCTTC.

This chain joins TRBV28 and TRBJ1-5; D not certain. The V gene's germline CDR1 is MDHEN and CDR2 SYDVKM. Trimming left V 2 bases short and J 7 bases short, with 15 bases between. CDR3 length equals 15 residues. In nucleotides, the CDR3 is TGTGCCAGCAGTTTAGGAGGGAGGGCCCGCCAGCCCCAGCATTTT. Residues: CASSLGGRARQPQHF.

The chain combines TRBV7-9 with TRBJ2-3; D possibly uses TRBD1 or TRBD2 (5 bases each). Germline CDR1 is SEHNR and CDR2 is FQNEAQ (reference sequence). This CDR3 contains 15 residues. Between the trimmed V and J ends, which lost 5 bases and 0 bases, there was a span of 12 bases. The chain's CDR3 is CASSQEDISTDTQYF. CDR3 DNA sequence: TGTGCCAGCAGCCAGGAGGACATAAGCACAGATACGCAGTATTTT.

This chain links TRBV28 with TRBJ1-2; TRBD1 aligns across 8 bases. The J segment lost 6 bases and the V segment lost 0 bases, leaving 6 bases of the junction unmatched. CDR1 and CDR2 from the germline V gene are MDHEN and SYDVKM. The CDR3 has 15 residues. CDR3 protein: CASSLWETGEDGYTF. The CDR3 region has the DNA TGTGCCAGCAGTTTATGGGAGACAGGGGAAGATGGCTACACCTTC.

This clonotype was counted at least ten times. The rearrangement links TRBV29-1 to TRBJ2-1; D might be TRBD1 (5 bases). Between the trimmed V and J ends, which lost 3 bases and 6 bases, there was a span of 9 bases. The CDR3 is 12 amino acids. CDR1 is SQVTM, CDR2 ANQGSEA, per germline. CDR3 protein: CSVDRAINEQFF. In nucleotides, the CDR3 is TGCAGCGTTGACAGGGCGATCAATGAGCAGTTCTTC.

The chain combines TRBV5-1 with TRBJ2-3, with D possibly called TRBD1 or TRBD2 (5 bases each). Trimming took 7 bases from V and 4 from J, leaving 19 bases between them. The CDR3 has 15 residues. Germline V gene data show CDR1 as SGHRS and CDR2 as YFSETQ. The CDR3 nucleotides read TGCGCCAGCTCCCTGGAGGCAGGGATGGCAGATACGCAGTATTTT. As protein: CASSLEAGMADTQYF.

DNA for the CDR3: TGCAGTGCTACCGAACCTAGCGGGTGGGCCCCAGATACGCAGTATTTT. Protein sequence: CSATEPSGWAPDTQYF. V usage is TRBV20-1 and J usage is TRBJ2-3, with TRBD2 matching over 8 bases. The CDR3 totals 16 residues. With V trimmed by 4 bases and J by 4 bases, 13 bases remained unmatched. Germline lookup yields CDR1 DFQATT and CDR2 SNEGSKA (reference sequence).

This clonotype was counted only a few times. CDR3 amino acids: CSARGPGTAGGAYNEQFF. As DNA, the CDR3 is TGCAGTGCTAGAGGGCCAGGGACCGCAGGGGGGGCATACAATGAGCAGTTCTTC. The chain recombines TRBV20-1 with TRBJ2-1; D is perhaps TRBD1 or TRBD2 (7 bases each). From germline, CDR1 is DFQATT and CDR2 SNEGSKA (reference sequence). The CDR3 runs 18 residues. V was cut by 1 base and J by 4 bases, with 23 bases left in between.

Only a few counts were recorded for this clonotype. V usage is TRBV29-1 and J usage is TRBJ2-1; possibly TRBD1 or TRBD2 for D (5 bases each). The CDR3 is made up of 11 amino acids. V lost 6 bases and J lost 15, with 18 bases in between. CDR1 and CDR2 (germline): SQVTM, ANQGSEA. This CDR3 is CSVVYRGWGFF. CDR3 DNA sequence: TGCAGCGTCGTCTACCGGGGCTGGGGGTTCTTC.

This clonotype was seen once. V usage is TRBV4-3 and J usage is TRBJ2-7, with D possibly TRBD2 on 6 matching bases. The CDR3 length is 20 residues. Trimming left V 0 bases short and J 4 bases short, with 28 bases between. In germline, CDR1 is LGHNA, CDR2 YSLEER. The CDR3 spells CASSQDIPVGSGYRGYEQYF. CDR3 bases: TGCGCCAGCAGCCAAGATATTCCCGTGGGATCGGGATATCGGGGGTACGAGCAGTACTTC.